The subject of this entry is one TCR beta chain. These data belong to a study of blood T cell repertoires in COVID-19. In the original workflow: From reference gene primer amplification, estimates of nucleated cell counts were derived. Sequencing was performed with immunoSEQ multiplex PCR; in TCRdb, only in-frame clones are kept and a portion is missing. V, J and clone size are taken as reported in that table, and D and trimming were inferred from the DNA itself. The data show roughly 80,000 clones, over 80% seen once. The J segment lost 0 bases and the V segment lost 4 bases, leaving 2 bases of the junction unmatched. CDR1 MNHEY and CDR2 SMNVEV come from the germline V gene (reference sequence). The CDR3 contains 15 residues.

The sequencing input was peripheral blood. This clonotype was sampled from a man in his forties or fifties with acute or convalescent COVID-19. The J gene is TRBJ2-1, the V gene TRBV27, with 8 bases fitting TRBD1. CDR3 bases: TGTGCCAGCAGTTGGACAGGGACCTCCTACAATGAGCAGTTCTTC. Its protein product is CASSWTGTSYNEQFF.